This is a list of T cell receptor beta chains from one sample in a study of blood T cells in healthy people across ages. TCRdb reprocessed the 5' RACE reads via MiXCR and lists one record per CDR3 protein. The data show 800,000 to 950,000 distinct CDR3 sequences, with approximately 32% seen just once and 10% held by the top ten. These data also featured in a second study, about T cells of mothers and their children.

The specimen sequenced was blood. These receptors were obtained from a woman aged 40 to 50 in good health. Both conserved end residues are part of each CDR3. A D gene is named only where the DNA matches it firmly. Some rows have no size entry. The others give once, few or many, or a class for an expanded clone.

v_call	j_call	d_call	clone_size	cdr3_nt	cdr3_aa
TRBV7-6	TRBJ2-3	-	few	TGTGCCAGCAGCTTACAACTGCGGGATACGCAGTATTTT	CASSLQLRDTQYF
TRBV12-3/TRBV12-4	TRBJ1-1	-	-	TGTGCCAGCAGAGGTGGGAATGAAGCTTTCTTT	CASRGGNEAFF
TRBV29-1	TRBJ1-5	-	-	TGCAGCGTTTACAGCACGCGACTTAAATCTAGCAATCAGCCCCAGCATTTT	CSVYSTRLKSSNQPQHF
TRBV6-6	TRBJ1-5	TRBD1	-	TGTGCCAGCACACTGGACAGGGGGGGTCAGCCCCAGCATTTT	CASTLDRGGQPQHF
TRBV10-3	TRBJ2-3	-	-	TGTGCCATCAGTGGGGGTTCCCTTAGCACAGATACGCAGTATTTT	CAISGGSLSTDTQYF
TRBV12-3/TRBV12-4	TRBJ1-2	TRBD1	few	TGTGCCAGCAGCGAGGACAGGCTAGGCTACACCTTC	CASSEDRLGYTF
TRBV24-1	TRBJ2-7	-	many	TGTGCCACCAGTGATTCGGCATCACAGGCCTACGAGCAGTACTTC	CATSDSASQAYEQYF
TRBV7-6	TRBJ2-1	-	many	TGTGCCAGCAGCCCGACTAGGAGCTCCTACAATGAGCAGTTCTTC	CASSPTRSSYNEQFF
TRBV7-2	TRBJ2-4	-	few	TGTGCCAGCAGCTTAGGCAGCCAGCAAGCCAAAAACATTCAGTACTTC	CASSLGSQQAKNIQYF
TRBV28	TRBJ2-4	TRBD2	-	TGTGCCAGCAGTCTAGCGGGGGGACCAAAAAATATTCAGTACTTC	CASSLAGGPKNIQYF
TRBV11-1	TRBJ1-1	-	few	TGTGCCAGCAGCCCACTCGACGCGGGGGCCACTGAAGCTTTCTTT	CASSPLDAGATEAFF
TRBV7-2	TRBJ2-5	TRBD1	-	TGTGCCAGCAGCAAAGACAGGGTGGAGGAGACCCAGTACTTC	CASSKDRVEETQYF
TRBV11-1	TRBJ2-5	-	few	TGTGCCAGCAGCTTAAGGGAAGCGGGCAGGACCCAGTACTTC	CASSLREAGRTQYF
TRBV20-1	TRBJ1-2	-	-	TGCAGTGCTTGGGATGGCTATGACTACACCTTC	CSAWDGYDYTF
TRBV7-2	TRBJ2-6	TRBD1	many	TGTGCCAGCAGCTCGGGACAGGCATTCTCTGGGGCCAACGTCCTGACTTTC	CASSSGQAFSGANVLTF
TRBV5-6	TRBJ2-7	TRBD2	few	TGTGCCAGCAGCCCTCTCCTAGCGGTCCACGAGCAGTACTTC	CASSPLLAVHEQYF
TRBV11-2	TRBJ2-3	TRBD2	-	TGTGCCAGCAGCTTCCGCCTAGCGGGGGCCACAGATACGCAGTATTTT	CASSFRLAGATDTQYF
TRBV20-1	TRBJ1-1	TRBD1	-	TGCAGTGCCCCTCCGGGACAGATACGGTACACTGAAGCTTTCTTT	CSAPPGQIRYTEAFF
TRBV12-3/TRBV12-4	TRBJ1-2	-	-	TGTGCCAGCAGTTACCGGGACGGGGCGCTCTATGGCTACACCTTC	CASSYRDGALYGYTF
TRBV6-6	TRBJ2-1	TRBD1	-	TGTGCCAGCAGTTTTGGACAGGGGGCCCCCAATGAGCAGTTCTTC	CASSFGQGAPNEQFF
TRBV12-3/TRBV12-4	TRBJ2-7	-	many	TGTGCCAGCAGTTTCGGGACACCGAACTCCTACGAGCAGTACTTC	CASSFGTPNSYEQYF
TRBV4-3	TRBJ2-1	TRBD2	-	TGCGCCAGCAGCCAAGAAGGGCCACTAGCGGAGATATACAATGAGCAGTTCTTC	CASSQEGPLAEIYNEQFF
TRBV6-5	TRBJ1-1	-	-	TGTGCCTCGATAATGGGGAGTCACGGGTCTAACACTGAAGCTTTCTTT	CASIMGSHGSNTEAFF
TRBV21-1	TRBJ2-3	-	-	TGTGCCAGCAGCAAAGTTATGCAGAGGTTTCGCTCAGATACGCAGTATTTT	CASSKVMQRFRSDTQYF
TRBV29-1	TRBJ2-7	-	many	TGCAGCGTGGGGCAGGACACCTACGAGCAGTACTTC	CSVGQDTYEQYF
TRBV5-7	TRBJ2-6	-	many	TGTGCCAGCAGCCCCGACAGGAAGGGGGCCAACGTCCTGACTTTC	CASSPDRKGANVLTF
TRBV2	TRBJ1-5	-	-	TGTGCCTCCACAAACGGGAACAATCAGCCCCAGCATTTT	CASTNGNNQPQHF
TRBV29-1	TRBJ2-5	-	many	TGCAGCGGATGGGACTCAGGGGAGACCCAGTACTTC	CSGWDSGETQYF
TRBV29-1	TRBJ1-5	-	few	TGCAGCGTTCGGGACGGTTATAGCAATCAGCCCCAGCATTTT	CSVRDGYSNQPQHF
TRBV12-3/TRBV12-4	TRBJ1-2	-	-	TGTGCCAGCAGTTTAGGCCCAGGGGACGGGGGCTACACCTTC	CASSLGPGDGGYTF
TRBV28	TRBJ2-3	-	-	TGTGCCAGCAGTTATCCGATAAAGGGGGTGGAGCGCGGCACAGATACGCAGTATTTT	CASSYPIKGVERGTDTQYF
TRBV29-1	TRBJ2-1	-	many	TGCAGCGTTGAAGATCGGCTCGAGGAGGAGCAGTTCTTC	CSVEDRLEEEQFF